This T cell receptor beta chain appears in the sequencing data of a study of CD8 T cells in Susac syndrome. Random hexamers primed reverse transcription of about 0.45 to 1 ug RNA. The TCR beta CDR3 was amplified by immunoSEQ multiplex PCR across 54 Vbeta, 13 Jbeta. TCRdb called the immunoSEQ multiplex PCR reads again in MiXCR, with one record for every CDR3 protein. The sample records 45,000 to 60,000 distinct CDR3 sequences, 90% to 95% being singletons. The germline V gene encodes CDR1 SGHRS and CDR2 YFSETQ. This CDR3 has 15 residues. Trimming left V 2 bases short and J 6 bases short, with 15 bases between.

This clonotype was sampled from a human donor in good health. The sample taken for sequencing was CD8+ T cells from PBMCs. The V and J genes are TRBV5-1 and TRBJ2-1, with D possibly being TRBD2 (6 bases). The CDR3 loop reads CASSFSGEVGNEQFF. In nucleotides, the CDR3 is TGCGCCAGCAGCTTTTCGGGAGAAGTGGGCAATGAGCAGTTCTTC. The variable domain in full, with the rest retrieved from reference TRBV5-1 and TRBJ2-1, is KAGVTQTPRYLIKTRGQQVTLSCSPISGHRSVSWYQQTPGQGLQFLFEYFSETQRNKGNFPGRFSGRQFSNSRSEMNVSTLELGDSALYLCASSFSGEVGNEQFFGPGTRLTVL.